The TCR beta chain under discussion was sequenced for a study of T cells in Graves' hyperthyroidism and ophthalmopathy. TCR beta CDR3 region amplification was performed from RNA transcripts. Researchers ran a first-round RT-PCR on the TCR CDR3 using the HTBI primer set. TCRdb used MiXCR to reprocess the multiplex PCR reads, holding one entry per CDR3 protein. Among 600,000 to 700,000 distinct CDR3 sequences listed, 45% were seen once. Diagnosis rested on symptoms, serum thyroxine and TRAb, thyroid ultrasound, and orbital computed tomography. Study conclusions and caveats: Most thyroid clonotypes with frequency above 0.001 were detected in blood.

About this clonotype: Its antigen remains unidentified.

V gave up 3 bases and J gave up 9 bases, with 12 bases separating them. CDR1 ENHRY and CDR2 SYGVKD come from the germline V gene. The CDR3 is 12 residues long. Source material: peripheral blood or thyroid tissue (not recorded which). The source is an adult man with Graves' disease, either hyperthyroidism or ophthalmopathy (not recorded which). The genes are TRBV10-3 and TRBJ2-7; D is unclear. DNA for the CDR3: TGTGCCATCAGTGATGTCCCCTGGGGGCAGTACTTC. Translating it yields CAISDVPWGQYF.